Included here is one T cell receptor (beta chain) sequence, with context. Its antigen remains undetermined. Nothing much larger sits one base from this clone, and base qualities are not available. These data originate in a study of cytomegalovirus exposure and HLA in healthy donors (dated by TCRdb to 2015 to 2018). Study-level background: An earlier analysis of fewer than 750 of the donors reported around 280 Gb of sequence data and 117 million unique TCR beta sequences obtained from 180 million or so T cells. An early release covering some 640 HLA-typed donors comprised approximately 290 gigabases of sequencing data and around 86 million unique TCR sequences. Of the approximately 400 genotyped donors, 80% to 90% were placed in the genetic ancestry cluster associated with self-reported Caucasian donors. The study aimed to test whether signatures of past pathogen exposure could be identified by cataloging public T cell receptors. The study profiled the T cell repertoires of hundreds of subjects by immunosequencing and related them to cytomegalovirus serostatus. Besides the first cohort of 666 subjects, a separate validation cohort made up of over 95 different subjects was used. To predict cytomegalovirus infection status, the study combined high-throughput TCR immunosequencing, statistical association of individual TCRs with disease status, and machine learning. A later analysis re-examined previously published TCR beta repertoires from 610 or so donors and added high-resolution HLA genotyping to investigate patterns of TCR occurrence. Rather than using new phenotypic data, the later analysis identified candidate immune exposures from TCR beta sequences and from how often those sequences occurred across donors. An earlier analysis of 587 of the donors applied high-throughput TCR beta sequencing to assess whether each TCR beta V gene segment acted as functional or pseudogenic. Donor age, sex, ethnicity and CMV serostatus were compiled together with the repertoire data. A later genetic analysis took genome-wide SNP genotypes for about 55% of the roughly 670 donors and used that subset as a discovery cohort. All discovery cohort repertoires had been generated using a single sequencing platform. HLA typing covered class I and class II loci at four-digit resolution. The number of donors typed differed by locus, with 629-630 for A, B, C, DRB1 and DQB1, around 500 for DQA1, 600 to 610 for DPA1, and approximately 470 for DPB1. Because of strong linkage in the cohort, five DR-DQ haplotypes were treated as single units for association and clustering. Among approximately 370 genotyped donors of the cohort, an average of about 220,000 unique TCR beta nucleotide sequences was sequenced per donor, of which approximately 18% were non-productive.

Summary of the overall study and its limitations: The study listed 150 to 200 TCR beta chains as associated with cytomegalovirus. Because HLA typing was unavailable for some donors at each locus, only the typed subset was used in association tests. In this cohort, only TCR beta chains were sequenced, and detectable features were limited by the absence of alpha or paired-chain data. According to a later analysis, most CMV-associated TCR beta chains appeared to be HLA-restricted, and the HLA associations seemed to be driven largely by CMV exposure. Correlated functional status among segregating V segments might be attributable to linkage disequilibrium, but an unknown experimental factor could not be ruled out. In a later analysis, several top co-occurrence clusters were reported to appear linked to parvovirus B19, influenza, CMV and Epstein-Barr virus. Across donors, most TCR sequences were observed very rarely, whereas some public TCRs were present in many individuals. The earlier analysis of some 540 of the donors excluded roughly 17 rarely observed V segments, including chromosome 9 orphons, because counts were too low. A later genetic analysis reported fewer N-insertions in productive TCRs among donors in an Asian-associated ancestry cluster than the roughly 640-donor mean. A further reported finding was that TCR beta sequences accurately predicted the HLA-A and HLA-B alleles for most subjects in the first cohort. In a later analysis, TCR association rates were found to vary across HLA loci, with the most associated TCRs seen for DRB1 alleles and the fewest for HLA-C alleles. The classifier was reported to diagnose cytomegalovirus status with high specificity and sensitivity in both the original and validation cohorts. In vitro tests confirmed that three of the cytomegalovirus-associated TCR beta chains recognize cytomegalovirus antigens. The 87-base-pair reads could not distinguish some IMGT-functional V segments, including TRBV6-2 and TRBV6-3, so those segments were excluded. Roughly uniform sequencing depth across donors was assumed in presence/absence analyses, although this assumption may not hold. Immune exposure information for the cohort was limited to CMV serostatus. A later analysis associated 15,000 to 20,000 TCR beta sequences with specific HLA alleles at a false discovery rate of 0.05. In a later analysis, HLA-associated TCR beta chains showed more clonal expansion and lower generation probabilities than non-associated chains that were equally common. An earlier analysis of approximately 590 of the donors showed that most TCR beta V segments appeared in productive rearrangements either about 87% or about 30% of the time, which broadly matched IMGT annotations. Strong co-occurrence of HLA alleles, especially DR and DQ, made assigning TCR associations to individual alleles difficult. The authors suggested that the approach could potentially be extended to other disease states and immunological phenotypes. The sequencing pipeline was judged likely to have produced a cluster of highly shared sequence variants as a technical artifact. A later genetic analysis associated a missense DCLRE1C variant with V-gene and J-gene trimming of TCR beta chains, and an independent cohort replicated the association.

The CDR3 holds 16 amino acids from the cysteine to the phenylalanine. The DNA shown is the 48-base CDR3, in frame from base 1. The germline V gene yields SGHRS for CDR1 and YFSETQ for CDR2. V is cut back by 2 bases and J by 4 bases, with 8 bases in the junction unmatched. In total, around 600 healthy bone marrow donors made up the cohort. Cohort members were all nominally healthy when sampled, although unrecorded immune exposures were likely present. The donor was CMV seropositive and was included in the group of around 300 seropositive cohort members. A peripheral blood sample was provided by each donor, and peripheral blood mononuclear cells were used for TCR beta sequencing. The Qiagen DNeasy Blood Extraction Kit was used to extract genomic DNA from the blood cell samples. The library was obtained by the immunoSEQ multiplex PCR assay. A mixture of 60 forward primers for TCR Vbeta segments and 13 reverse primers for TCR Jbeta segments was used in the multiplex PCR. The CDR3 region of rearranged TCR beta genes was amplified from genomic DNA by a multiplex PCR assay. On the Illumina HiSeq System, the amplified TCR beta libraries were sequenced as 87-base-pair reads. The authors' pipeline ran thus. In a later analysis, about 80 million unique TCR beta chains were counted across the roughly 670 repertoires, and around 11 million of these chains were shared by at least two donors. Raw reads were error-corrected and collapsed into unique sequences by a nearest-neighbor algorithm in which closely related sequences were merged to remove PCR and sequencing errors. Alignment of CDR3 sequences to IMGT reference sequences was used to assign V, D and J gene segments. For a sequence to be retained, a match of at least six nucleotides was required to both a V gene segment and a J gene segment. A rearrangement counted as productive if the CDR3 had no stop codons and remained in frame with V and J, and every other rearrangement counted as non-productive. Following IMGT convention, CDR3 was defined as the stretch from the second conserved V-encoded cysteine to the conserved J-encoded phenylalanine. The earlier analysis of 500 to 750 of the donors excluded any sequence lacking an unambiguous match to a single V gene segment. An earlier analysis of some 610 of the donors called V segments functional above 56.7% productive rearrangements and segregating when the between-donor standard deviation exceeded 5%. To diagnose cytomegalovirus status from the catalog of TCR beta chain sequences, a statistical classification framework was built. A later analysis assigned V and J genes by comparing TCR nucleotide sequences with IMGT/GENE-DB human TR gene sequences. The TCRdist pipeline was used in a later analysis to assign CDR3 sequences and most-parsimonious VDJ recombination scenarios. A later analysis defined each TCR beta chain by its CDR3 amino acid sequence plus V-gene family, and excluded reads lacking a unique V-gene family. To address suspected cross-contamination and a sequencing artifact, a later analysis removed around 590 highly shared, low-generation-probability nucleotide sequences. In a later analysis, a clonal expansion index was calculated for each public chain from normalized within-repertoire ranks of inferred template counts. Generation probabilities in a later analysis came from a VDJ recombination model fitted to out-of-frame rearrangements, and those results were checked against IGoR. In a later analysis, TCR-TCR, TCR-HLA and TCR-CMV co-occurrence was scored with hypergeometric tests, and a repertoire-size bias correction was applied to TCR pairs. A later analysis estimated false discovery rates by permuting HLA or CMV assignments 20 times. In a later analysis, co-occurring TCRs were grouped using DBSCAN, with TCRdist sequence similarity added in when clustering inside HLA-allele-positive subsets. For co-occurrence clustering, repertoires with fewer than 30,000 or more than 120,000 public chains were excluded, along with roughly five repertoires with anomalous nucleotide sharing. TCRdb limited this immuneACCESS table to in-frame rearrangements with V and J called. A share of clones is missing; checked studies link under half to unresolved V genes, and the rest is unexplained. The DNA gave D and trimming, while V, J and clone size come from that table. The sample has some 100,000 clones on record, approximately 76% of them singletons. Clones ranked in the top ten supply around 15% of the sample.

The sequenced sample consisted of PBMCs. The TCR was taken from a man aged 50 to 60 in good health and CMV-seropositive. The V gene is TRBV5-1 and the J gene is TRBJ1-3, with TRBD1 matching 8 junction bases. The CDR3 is CASSLRGQGDGNTIYF. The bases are TGCGCCAGCAGCTTACGAGGACAGGGTGACGGAAACACCATATATTTT.